A selection of T cell receptor beta chains follows, all from one sample in a study of T cells in Graves' hyperthyroidism and ophthalmopathy. One entry per CDR3 protein results from TCRdb running MiXCR on the multiplex PCR reads. The data show hundreds of thousands of distinct CDR3 sequences, roughly an eighth seen once. Sequenced input: blood. The receptors stem from a woman aged 18-30 years with Graves' hyperthyroidism. The CDR3 runs from the conserved cysteine through the conserved F or W. A D gene is named only where the DNA matches it firmly. Expanded clones get a size class; other rows say once, few or many, or leave the size out.

clone size: many
V gene: TRBV3-1
D gene: TRBD2
J gene: TRBJ2-7
CDR3 protein: CASSPERGHPYEQYF
CDR3 DNA: TGTGCCAGCAGCCCGGAGCGGGGGCACCCCTACGAGCAGTACTTC

clone size: once
V gene: TRBV7-9
D gene: .
J gene: TRBJ2-3
CDR3 protein: CASSLSVGGASTDTQYF
CDR3 DNA: TGTGCCAGCAGCTTATCAGTCGGCGGGGCGAGCACAGATACGCAGTATTTT

clone size: many
V gene: TRBV29-1
D gene: .
J gene: TRBJ2-3
CDR3 protein: CSVGDSDTQYF
CDR3 DNA: TGCAGCGTTGGAGACTCAGATACGCAGTATTTT

clone size: many
V gene: TRBV12-3/TRBV12-4
D gene: .
J gene: TRBJ1-5
CDR3 protein: CASKWGNQPQHF
CDR3 DNA: TGTGCCAGCAAATGGGGGAATCAGCCCCAGCATTTT

clone size: many
V gene: TRBV24-1
D gene: .
J gene: TRBJ1-5
CDR3 protein: CATSWGGDQPQHF
CDR3 DNA: TGTGCCACCAGTTGGGGGGGCGATCAGCCCCAGCATTTT

clone size: many
V gene: TRBV7-9
D gene: .
J gene: TRBJ1-2
CDR3 protein: CASSLAISGYTF
CDR3 DNA: TGTGCCAGCAGCTTAGCGATCAGTGGCTACACCTTC

clone size: .
V gene: TRBV28
D gene: .
J gene: TRBJ2-4
CDR3 protein: CASSTNLAKNIQYF
CDR3 DNA: TGTGCCAGCAGTACTAATTTAGCCAAAAACATTCAGTACTTC

clone size: few
V gene: TRBV10-3
D gene: .
J gene: TRBJ2-6
CDR3 protein: CAITQQGSNVLTF
CDR3 DNA: TGTGCCATCACCCAACAGGGCTCCAACGTCCTGACTTTC

clone size: .
V gene: TRBV4-1
D gene: .
J gene: TRBJ2-4
CDR3 protein: CASSRLVGWGDIQYF
CDR3 DNA: TGCGCCAGCAGCCGTCTGGTGGGGTGGGGGGACATTCAGTACTTC

clone size: many
V gene: TRBV2
D gene: .
J gene: TRBJ2-5
CDR3 protein: CASSQRSQETQYF
CDR3 DNA: TGTGCCAGCAGCCAGAGATCGCAGGAGACCCAGTACTTC

clone size: many
V gene: TRBV2
D gene: .
J gene: TRBJ2-3
CDR3 protein: CASRETEATDTQYF
CDR3 DNA: TGTGCCAGCAGGGAGACAGAAGCGACAGATACGCAGTATTTT

clone size: few
V gene: TRBV28
D gene: TRBD2
J gene: TRBJ2-3
CDR3 protein: CALSGRYTDTQYF
CDR3 DNA: TGTGCCCTTAGCGGGAGGTACACAGATACGCAGTATTTT

clone size: .
V gene: TRBV29-1
D gene: TRBD1
J gene: TRBJ1-1
CDR3 protein: CSAGQAPSTEAFF
CDR3 DNA: TGCAGCGCCGGACAGGCCCCTTCCACTGAAGCTTTCTTT

clone size: many
V gene: TRBV20-1
D gene: .
J gene: TRBJ2-3
CDR3 protein: CSARLLGGDKDTQYF
CDR3 DNA: TGCAGTGCTAGACTGTTGGGGGGTGACAAAGATACGCAGTATTTT

clone size: many
V gene: TRBV5-1
D gene: TRBD2
J gene: TRBJ2-7
CDR3 protein: CASSLSSSAGEGYEQYF
CDR3 DNA: TGCGCCAGCAGCTTGTCCTCCTCGGCGGGGGAGGGCTACGAGCAGTACTTC

clone size: many
V gene: TRBV4-3
D gene: TRBD2
J gene: TRBJ2-7
CDR3 protein: CASSLKAGGSGDEQYF
CDR3 DNA: TGCGCCAGCAGCCTCAAGGCGGGAGGCTCTGGGGACGAGCAGTACTTC

clone size: few
V gene: TRBV12-3/TRBV12-4
D gene: .
J gene: TRBJ2-5
CDR3 protein: CASSSPPTDRTQYF
CDR3 DNA: TGTGCCAGCAGTTCCCCGCCCACGGATAGAACCCAGTACTTC

clone size: many
V gene: TRBV5-5
D gene: TRBD1
J gene: TRBJ1-1
CDR3 protein: CASSVLLKAPNRGAFF
CDR3 DNA: TGTGCCAGCAGCGTCTTGTTGAAGGCCCCGAACAGGGGAGCTTTCTTT

clone size: many
V gene: TRBV7-2
D gene: .
J gene: TRBJ2-3
CDR3 protein: CASSAPGDTQYF
CDR3 DNA: TGTGCCAGCAGCGCTCCGGGGGATACGCAGTATTTT

clone size: few
V gene: TRBV6-1
D gene: TRBD1
J gene: TRBJ2-3
CDR3 protein: CASSDPNGDRGTYTQYF
CDR3 DNA: TGTGCCAGCAGTGACCCGAACGGGGACAGGGGGACGTATACGCAGTATTTT

clone size: many
V gene: TRBV6-2/TRBV6-3
D gene: TRBD2
J gene: TRBJ2-7
CDR3 protein: CASSYGRGFGYEQYF
CDR3 DNA: TGTGCCAGCAGTTACGGGCGGGGGTTCGGTTACGAGCAGTACTTC

clone size: few
V gene: TRBV24-1
D gene: .
J gene: TRBJ1-2
CDR3 protein: CATSPGGFGYTF
CDR3 DNA: TGTGCCACCTCCCCCGGGGGGTTCGGCTACACCTTC

clone size: many
V gene: TRBV11-2
D gene: .
J gene: TRBJ2-1
CDR3 protein: CASRFPGGRYNEQFF
CDR3 DNA: TGTGCCAGCAGGTTCCCGGGGGGCCGGTACAATGAGCAGTTCTTC

clone size: .
V gene: TRBV7-6
D gene: .
J gene: TRBJ2-2
CDR3 protein: CASSPYLTGELFF
CDR3 DNA: TGTGCCAGCAGCCCCTATCTTACCGGGGAGCTGTTTTTT

clone size: many
V gene: TRBV12-3/TRBV12-4
D gene: .
J gene: TRBJ2-1
CDR3 protein: CASTLGGSSYNEQFF
CDR3 DNA: TGTGCCAGCACCCTTGGGGGTTCCTCCTACAATGAGCAGTTCTTC

clone size: few
V gene: TRBV28
D gene: .
J gene: TRBJ2-3
CDR3 protein: CASSRIGSLGTQYF
CDR3 DNA: TGTGCCAGCAGCCGGATCGGTAGTCTCGGAACGCAGTATTTT

clone size: many
V gene: TRBV28
D gene: TRBD1
J gene: TRBJ1-4
CDR3 protein: CASSLYGPPGQGATNEKLFF
CDR3 DNA: TGTGCCAGCAGTTTATATGGTCCCCCTGGACAGGGCGCAACTAATGAAAAACTGTTTTTT

clone size: many
V gene: TRBV12-3/TRBV12-4
D gene: TRBD1
J gene: TRBJ1-4
CDR3 protein: CASGLLQGATNEKLFF
CDR3 DNA: TGTGCCAGCGGATTATTACAGGGGGCAACTAATGAAAAACTGTTTTTT

clone size: many
V gene: TRBV20-1
D gene: .
J gene: TRBJ2-2
CDR3 protein: CSAQSTGAGELFF
CDR3 DNA: TGCAGTGCACAATCAACAGGTGCCGGGGAGCTGTTTTTT

clone size: few
V gene: TRBV9
D gene: .
J gene: TRBJ1-5
CDR3 protein: CASSLVPRYSNQPQHF
CDR3 DNA: TGTGCCAGCAGCTTAGTCCCCAGATATAGCAATCAGCCCCAGCATTTT

clone size: many
V gene: TRBV11-2
D gene: .
J gene: TRBJ2-7
CDR3 protein: CASSFPWTESYEQYF
CDR3 DNA: TGTGCCAGCAGCTTCCCCTGGACTGAGTCCTACGAGCAGTACTTC

clone size: .
V gene: TRBV20-1
D gene: .
J gene: TRBJ1-5
CDR3 protein: CSASHSHNKLGPGVNQPQHF
CDR3 DNA: TGCAGTGCTAGCCACAGTCACAACAAATTGGGTCCCGGGGTTAATCAGCCCCAGCATTTT

clone size: many
V gene: TRBV11-2
D gene: .
J gene: TRBJ1-2
CDR3 protein: CAERTASGYGYTF
CDR3 DNA: TGTGCCGAGAGGACCGCCTCTGGCTATGGCTACACCTTC

clone size: many
V gene: TRBV12-3/TRBV12-4
D gene: TRBD1
J gene: TRBJ2-7
CDR3 protein: CASSLNRGYEQYF
CDR3 DNA: TGTGCCAGCAGTTTAAACAGGGGCTACGAGCAGTACTTC

clone size: .
V gene: TRBV6-1
D gene: TRBD2
J gene: TRBJ2-1
CDR3 protein: CASSEAGGNEQFF
CDR3 DNA: TGTGCCAGCAGTGAAGCCGGGGGGAATGAGCAGTTCTTC

clone size: many
V gene: TRBV12-3/TRBV12-4
D gene: .
J gene: TRBJ2-1
CDR3 protein: CASSLGPATYNEQFF
CDR3 DNA: TGTGCCAGCAGTTTGGGCCCGGCGACCTACAATGAGCAGTTCTTC

clone size: .
V gene: TRBV28
D gene: TRBD2
J gene: TRBJ2-3
CDR3 protein: CVTAGGGTDTQYF
CDR3 DNA: TGTGTTACAGCGGGGGGCGGGACAGATACGCAGTATTTT

clone size: .
V gene: TRBV6-2/TRBV6-3
D gene: TRBD1
J gene: TRBJ1-5
CDR3 protein: CAVDRGRNQPQHF
CDR3 DNA: TGTGCGGTAGACAGGGGTCGCAATCAGCCCCAGCATTTT

clone size: many
V gene: TRBV13
D gene: TRBD1
J gene: TRBJ2-1
CDR3 protein: CASSLGLTGTVNNEQFF
CDR3 DNA: TGTGCCAGCAGCTTAGGCCTGACCGGGACAGTAAACAATGAGCAGTTCTTC

clone size: many
V gene: TRBV5-1
D gene: .
J gene: TRBJ1-2
CDR3 protein: CASSLGRSFFGYTF
CDR3 DNA: TGCGCCAGCAGCCTGGGAAGGTCTTTCTTCGGCTACACCTTC

clone size: many
V gene: TRBV12-3/TRBV12-4
D gene: .
J gene: TRBJ2-5
CDR3 protein: CASSYKGRKGETQYF
CDR3 DNA: TGTGCCAGCAGTTATAAGGGCAGGAAGGGAGAGACCCAGTACTTC

clone size: few
V gene: TRBV19
D gene: .
J gene: TRBJ2-1
CDR3 protein: CASSQADSGEQFF
CDR3 DNA: TGTGCCAGTTCACAGGCCGATTCGGGTGAGCAGTTCTTC